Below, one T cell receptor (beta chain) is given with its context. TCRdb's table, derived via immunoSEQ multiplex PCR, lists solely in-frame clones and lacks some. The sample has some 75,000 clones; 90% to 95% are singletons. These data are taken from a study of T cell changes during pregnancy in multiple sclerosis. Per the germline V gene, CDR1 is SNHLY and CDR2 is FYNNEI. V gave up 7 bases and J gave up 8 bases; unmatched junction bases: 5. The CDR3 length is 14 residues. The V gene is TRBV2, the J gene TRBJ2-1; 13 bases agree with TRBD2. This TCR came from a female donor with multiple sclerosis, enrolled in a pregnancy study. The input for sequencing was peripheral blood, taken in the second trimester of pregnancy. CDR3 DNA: TGTGCCAGCACGGGACTAGCGGGATCTTATGAGCAGTTCTTC. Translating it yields CASTGLAGSYEQFF.